The clone carrying this TCR beta chain was seen a handful of times. The antigen remains undetermined. The sample originates from a study of long-term antiretroviral therapy in people with HIV. Findings and limits, study-wide: Despite increasing after ART, diversity remained lower than that of transplant donor controls. Blood was collected between about 2004 and 2017, possibly under older ART regimens. The clones with expansion before ART were dominant in the repertoire at all time points.

CDR1 MGHRA and CDR2 YSYEKL come from the germline V gene. Trimming removed 4 bases from V and 0 bases from J, with 10 bases in between. The CDR3 covers 15 residues. Investigators performed immunoSEQ version v3.0 at survey level. The data were produced by immunoSEQ multiplex PCR, yet TCRdb's version contains in-frame clones alone and is incomplete. The sample holds about 16,000 clones; over 65% are singletons and the top ten take about a fifth. V gene TRBV4-1 combines with J gene TRBJ1-5, with a tentative D call TRBD1 (5 bases). The sequencing used unsorted PBMCs, collected 2.1 years after starting antiretroviral therapy. The sequence came from a man between 40 and 49 years old with HIV. The CDR3 sequence: CASSLQGYSNQPQHF. CDR3 nucleotides: TGCGCCAGCAGCCTGCAGGGATATAGCAATCAGCCCCAGCATTTT.